These 10 T cell receptor beta chains were all obtained from the same sample, sequenced in a study of cytomegalovirus exposure and HLA in healthy donors. The PCR was carried out with 60 Vbeta primers and 13 Jbeta primers. The method was immunoSEQ multiplex PCR; TCRdb's version includes in-frame clones alone and lacks a portion of them. This table holds approximately 120,000 clones, over 80% found once. The specimen was PBMCs. Receptors originate from a man younger than 35 in good health and CMV-seropositive.

The V and J genes are TRBV7-2 and TRBJ1-6; D unclear. This CDR3 comprises 12 residues. V was pared by 1 base and J by 10 bases, with 5 bases between. The germline V gene has CDR1 SGHTA and CDR2 FQGNSA. The CDR3 region has the DNA TGTGCCAGCAGCTTAGACAGCTCACCCCTCCACTTT. Amino acids: CASSLDSSPLHF. The full variable domain, its missing parts supplied by reference TRBV7-2 and TRBJ1-6, is GAGVSQSPSNKVTEKGKDVELRCDPISGHTALYWYRQSLGQGLEFLIYFQGNSAPDKSGLPSDRFSAERTGGSVSTLTIQRTQQEDSAVYLCASSLDSSPLHFGNGTRLTVT.

This clone occurred once. The rearrangement joins TRBV7-2 to TRBJ2-3; 11 bases map to TRBD2. J gave up 9 bases and V 4 bases, and 6 bases lay outside the gene matches. The CDR3 is 14 amino acids. The germline V gene encodes CDR1 SGHTA and CDR2 FQGNSA. The CDR3 is CASSSSTSGGTQYF. The CDR3, as DNA: TGTGCCAGCAGCTCGTCAACTAGCGGGGGAACGCAGTATTTT.

The chain has TRBV5-1 and TRBJ2-3, with D maybe TRBD1 (6 bases). The V gene lost 4 bases and the J gene lost 2 bases, with 11 bases spanning the gap. Germline-derived CDR1 and CDR2 are SGHRS and YFSETQ. CDR3 length: 14 residues. CDR3 DNA sequence: TGCGCCAGCAGCGGGGGCTCCTTCACAGATACGCAGTATTTT. Its translation: CASSGGSFTDTQYF.

The table lists this clone with a few counts. CDR3 in amino acids: CASSEIRGPQPQHF. The CDR3 DNA reads TGTGCCAGCAGTGAAATACGAGGGCCCCAGCCCCAGCATTTT. The chain is built from TRBV6-1 and TRBJ1-5; D not resolved. Trimming removed 2 bases at V and 7 bases at J, with 12 bases between. The CDR3 covers 14 residues. CDR1 and CDR2 from the germline V gene are MNHNS and SASEGT.

The chain carries TRBV5-6 and TRBJ1-2; D is unclear. The CDR3 is 14 amino acids. Trimming removed 2 bases from V and 2 bases from J, with 10 bases in between. Germline V lookup: CDR1 SGHDT, CDR2 YYEEEE. In DNA form, the CDR3 reads TGTGCCAGCAGCTTTAGAGGGCCCAACTATGGCTACACCTTC. This encodes CASSFRGPNYGYTF.

The chain uses TRBV7-8 and TRBJ1-5, with 7 positions matching TRBD1. There are 14 residues in the CDR3. CDR1 and CDR2 from the germline V gene are SGHVS and FQNEAQ. J was trimmed by 9 bases and V by 5 bases; bases with no gene match: 10. The CDR3 loop is CASSHGQAQWPQHF. The CDR3 DNA is TGTGCCAGCAGCCACGGACAGGCCCAATGGCCCCAGCATTTT.

The CDR3 DNA is TGCAGCGCCAACACCAGAAAACAGAACGAGCAGTACTTC. This gives the protein CSANTRKQNEQYF. The chain links TRBV29-1 to TRBJ2-7, with unresolved D. Trimming pared 7 bases from V and 5 bases from J, leaving 18 bases between. The length of the CDR3 is 13 residues. Germline V gene data show CDR1 as SQVTM and CDR2 as ANQGSEA.

The rearrangement links TRBV27 to TRBJ2-2; 9 bases align to TRBD1. CDR3 length: 14 amino acids. With 7 bases clipped from V and 5 bases from J, the junction kept 5 bases outside the gene matches. Germline CDR1 MNHEY, CDR2 SMNVEV (reference sequence). CDR3 residues: CASIGQGSTGELFF. The CDR3 coding sequence is TGTGCCAGCATTGGACAGGGGAGTACCGGGGAGCTGTTTTTT.

J is TRBJ2-7 and V is TRBV6-1, with TRBD1 matching 8 bases. Germline-derived CDR1 and CDR2 are MNHNS and SASEGT. The trim removed 4 bases at V and 3 bases at J, leaving 8 bases unmatched. The length of the CDR3 is 15 residues. The CDR3 coding sequence is TGTGCCAGCAGTGGGGGGACAGGTAAGAGCTACGAGCAGTACTTC. Amino acid sequence: CASSGGTGKSYEQYF.

The table lists this clone with a count of one. The V and J genes are TRBV14 and TRBJ2-1; 8 bases map to TRBD1. The CDR3 contains 16 residues. Germline V gives CDR1 SGHDN, CDR2 FVKESK. J lost 8 bases, V lost 2 bases, and 11 bases had no gene match. The CDR3, as DNA: TGTGCCAGCAGCCAACTCCGGGACAGGCGGTACGATGAGCAGTTCTTC. It codes for CASSQLRDRRYDEQFF.